These T cell receptor beta chains were read from a single sample in a study of radiotherapy plus CTLA-4 blockade in lung cancer. Clones were sequenced by immunoSEQ multiplex PCR, and TCRdb holds only the in-frame ones, with some missing. The table shows 60,000 to 85,000 clones, with approximately 86% occurring only once. Sequenced material: peripheral blood, taken from a patient treated with radiotherapy plus ipilimumab. The origin of the receptors is a human donor with non-small cell lung cancer who had stable disease on radiotherapy plus ipilimumab. The CDR3 runs from the conserved cysteine through the conserved F or W.

TRBV7-2	TRBJ1-4	CASSLNSPGRNEKLFF
TRBV27	TRBJ2-1	CASSWRQGRLRATNEQFF
TRBV28	TRBJ2-7	CASSPPAGGGVLYEQYF
TRBV29-1	TRBJ1-2	CSVDRGQDYGYTF
TRBV6-4	TRBJ2-5	CASSDPEQFLTVKETQYF
TRBV28	TRBJ1-5	CASRGGQGRSNQPQHF
TRBV5-1	TRBJ1-5	CASSWGSDQPQHF
TRBV7-9	TRBJ1-1	CASSLVRRGTEAFF
TRBV5-4	TRBJ1-1	CASSGRTGTGNTEAFF
TRBV18	TRBJ2-2	CASSPLGQLTGELFF
TRBV12-5	TRBJ1-2	CASSSENRGGYTF
TRBV6-4	TRBJ2-2	CASSDGRDTGELFF
TRBV7-9	TRBJ2-5	CASSLEGLAGRETQYF
TRBV7-2	TRBJ2-3	CASSLAGQGIRADTQYF
TRBV5-6	TRBJ2-1	CASSLGGAGAASRQFF
TRBV28	TRBJ2-1	CASESSGYYNEQFF
TRBV21-1	TRBJ2-7	CASSNLRDPYEQYF
TRBV30	TRBJ1-2	CAWSVDRGYGYTF
TRBV5-6	TRBJ1-5	CASSGGTARPQHF
TRBV30	TRBJ2-5	CAWRRQETQYF
TRBV11-2	TRBJ1-1	CASSRDRERAFF
TRBV18	TRBJ2-1	CASSPPGTYNEQFF
TRBV4-2	TRBJ2-1	CASSQGDDSPLFF
TRBV11-2	TRBJ2-7	CASSLTGTGPYEQYF
TRBV5-1	TRBJ2-7	CASSLELGGYEQYF
TRBV5-1	TRBJ1-4	CASSVTGPNEKLFF
TRBV29-1	TRBJ2-6	CSVSTGGSGANVLTF
TRBV20-1	TRBJ1-1	CSARGRNF
TRBV7-9	TRBJ2-1	CASSLGTAYNEQFF
TRBV29-1	TRBJ2-3	CSVGALFGPDTQYF
TRBV7-2	TRBJ2-3	CASSSDGSGDTQYF
TRBV6-8	TRBJ1-2	CASADLGAPF
TRBV10-2	TRBJ2-7	CASSDPGLTGFQAYEQYF
TRBV5-4	TRBJ2-1	CAILQVGNEQFF
TRBV6-6	TRBJ2-1	CASSYSTATNEQFF
TRBV5-5	TRBJ1-3	CASSLGTERNTIYF
TRBV30	TRBJ1-2	CASIPGQGRGYTF
TRBV21-1	TRBJ1-6	CASIAGRWGPLHF
TRBV6-1	TRBJ2-3	CASSSTGLGDTQYF
TRBV14	TRBJ2-7	CASSQGPAGAIYEQYF
TRBV5-1	TRBJ2-2	CASGRQNTGELFF
TRBV29-1	TRBJ2-2	CSANGGTGELFF
TRBV19	TRBJ2-2	CASSKTTGLAGLNTGELFF
TRBV2	TRBJ2-7	CASSGVGQASYEQYF
TRBV15	TRBJ2-1	CATSRGGLEQFF
TRBV5-4	TRBJ2-2	CASSLALASNTGELFF
TRBV15	TRBJ2-3	CATSRDMATDTQYF
TRBV2	TRBJ2-7	CATCMGQSTYEQYF
TRBV7-3	TRBJ2-3	CASSLTGGTDTQYF
TRBV2	TRBJ2-7	CASSEFHEQYF
TRBV7-9	TRBJ2-1	CASSLATSGRANEQFF
TRBV27	TRBJ2-3	CASRSGTGRIDTQYF
TRBV6-6	TRBJ1-6	CASSPPEASPLHF
TRBV9	TRBJ2-1	CASSVLEGRSNPQFF
TRBV7-3	TRBJ2-1	CASSTQTGGEQFF
TRBV7-3	TRBJ2-2	CASSLGSLRTGELFF